These 6 T cell receptor beta chains share one sample of origin, sequenced in a study of T cell responses to AZD1222 COVID-19 vaccine. The method was immunoSEQ multiplex PCR; TCRdb's version includes in-frame clones alone and lacks a portion of them. The table has around 180,000 clones, 88% seen once. The sequenced sample was peripheral blood, obtained 28 days after the second AZD1222 dose. The receptor source for this set is an adult who received the AZD1222 COVID-19 vaccine.

This clone was recorded once. The chain combines TRBV7-3 with TRBJ1-2; tentative D call: TRBD1 (6 bases). From germline, CDR1 is SGHTA and CDR2 FQGTGA. The CDR3 runs 12 residues. Trimming took off 2 bases at V and 11 bases at J, with 12 bases between the two ends. This CDR3 reads CASSLDRRRYTF. CDR3 coding DNA: TGTGCCAGCAGCTTAGACAGGCGCCGATACACCTTC.

The CDR3 loop is CASSGTSGRYTHNEQFF. Here the CDR3 DNA reads TGTGCCAGCAGTGGAACTAGCGGGAGATATACCCACAATGAGCAGTTCTTC. The V call is TRBV6-4, the J call TRBJ2-1, with 11 bases matching TRBD2. Germline loops: CDR1 MRHNA, CDR2 SNTAGT. V trimming: 4 bases; J trimming: 5 bases; junction bases outside the gene matches: 10. The CDR3 loop spans 17 amino acids.

The chain combines TRBV5-1 with TRBJ2-3; the D gene is possibly TRBD2 (6 bases). This CDR3 has 14 residues. Germline lookup yields CDR1 SGHRS and CDR2 YFSETQ. Trimming removed 2 bases from V and 1 base from J, with 8 bases in between. CDR3 in DNA: TGCGCCAGCAGCTTACTAGCAGGCACAGATACGCAGTATTTT. This gives the protein CASSLLAGTDTQYF.

V and J are TRBV19 and TRBJ1-2; tentative D call: TRBD1 (6 bases). V was pared by 4 bases and J by 4 bases, with 16 bases between. This CDR3 has 15 residues. The germline gives CDR1 LNHDA, CDR2 SQIVND (reference sequence). The CDR3 spells CASSTQRTAIYGYTF. The CDR3 DNA is TGTGCCAGTAGTACCCAACGGACAGCCATCTATGGCTACACCTTC.

The chain carries TRBV11-2 and TRBJ2-7; D may be TRBD1 (6 bases). Germline values: CDR1 SGHAT, CDR2 FQNNGV. This CDR3 is 15 amino acids long. V gave up 3 bases and J gave up 5 bases, with 17 bases separating them. CDR3 DNA sequence: TGTGCCAGCAGCTTCCAACAGGGTGCGAGGAACGAGCAGTACTTC. It yields the protein CASSFQQGARNEQYF.

The chain carries TRBV19 and TRBJ2-1; 9 bases are shared with TRBD1. With V trimmed by 1 base and J by 2 bases, 9 bases remained unmatched. The CDR3 consists of 18 residues. Germline V gives CDR1 LNHDA, CDR2 SQIVND (reference sequence). The CDR3 is CASSIAFSGTGTYNEQFF. In nucleotides, the CDR3 is TGTGCCAGTAGTATAGCCTTCTCCGGGACAGGGACCTACAATGAGCAGTTCTTC.